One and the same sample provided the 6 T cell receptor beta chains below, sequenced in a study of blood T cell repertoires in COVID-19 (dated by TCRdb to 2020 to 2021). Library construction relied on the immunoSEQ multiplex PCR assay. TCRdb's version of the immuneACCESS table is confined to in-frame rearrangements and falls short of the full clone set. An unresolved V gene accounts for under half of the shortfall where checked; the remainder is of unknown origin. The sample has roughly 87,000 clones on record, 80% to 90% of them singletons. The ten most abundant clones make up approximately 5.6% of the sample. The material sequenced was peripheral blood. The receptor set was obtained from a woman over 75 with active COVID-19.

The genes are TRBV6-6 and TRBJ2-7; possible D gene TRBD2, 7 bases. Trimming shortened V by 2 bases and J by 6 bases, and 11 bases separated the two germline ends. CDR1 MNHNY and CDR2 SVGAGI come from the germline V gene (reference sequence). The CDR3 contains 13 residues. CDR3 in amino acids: CASSYRGAGEQYF. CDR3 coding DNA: TGTGCCAGCAGTTACCGGGGGGCAGGCGAGCAGTACTTC.

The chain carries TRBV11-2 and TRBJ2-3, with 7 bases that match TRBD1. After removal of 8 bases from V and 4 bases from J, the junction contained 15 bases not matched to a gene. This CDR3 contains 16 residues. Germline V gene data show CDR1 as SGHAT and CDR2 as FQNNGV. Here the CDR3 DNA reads TGTGCCAGCCAGCCGGGTAGACAGGGCTATTCAGATACGCAGTATTTT. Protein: CASQPGRQGYSDTQYF.

Here the CDR3 reads CASAVAGGRSEQFF. Written as DNA, the CDR3 is TGTGCCAGCGCCGTAGCGGGAGGGCGTAGTGAGCAGTTCTTC. The V gene is TRBV18, the J gene TRBJ2-1; 11 bases are shared with TRBD2. CDR1 KGHSH and CDR2 LQKENI come from the germline V gene. Trimming took 8 bases from V and 9 from J; bases not matched to a gene: 9. The CDR3 runs 14 residues.

Written as DNA, the CDR3 is TGTGCCAGCAGCCAGGGGCAATGGACTGAAGCTTTCTTT. This codes for CASSQGQWTEAFF. The chain employs TRBV14 and TRBJ1-1, with D possibly matching TRBD1 (5 bases). The CDR3 is made up of 13 amino acids. Germline CDR1 reads SGHDN; CDR2 reads FVKESK. Trimming shortened V by 3 bases and J by 5 bases, and 10 bases separated the two germline ends.

CDR3 nucleotides: TGCGCCAGCGTAGGACAGGGGGCGTACAATGAGCAGTTCTTC. This translates into CASVGQGAYNEQFF. This rearrangement joins TRBV10-2 to TRBJ2-1, with 11 bases aligning to TRBD1. Germline V lookup: CDR1 WSHSY, CDR2 SAAADI. This CDR3 has 14 amino acids. J gave up 4 bases and V 8 bases, and 4 bases lay outside the gene matches.

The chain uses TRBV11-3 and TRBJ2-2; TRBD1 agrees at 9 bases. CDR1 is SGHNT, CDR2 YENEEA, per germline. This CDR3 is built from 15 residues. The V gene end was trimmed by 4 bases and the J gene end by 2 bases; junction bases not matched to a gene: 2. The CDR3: CASSSGQGNTGELFF. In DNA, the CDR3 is TGTGCCAGCAGCTCGGGACAGGGCAACACCGGGGAGCTGTTTTTT.